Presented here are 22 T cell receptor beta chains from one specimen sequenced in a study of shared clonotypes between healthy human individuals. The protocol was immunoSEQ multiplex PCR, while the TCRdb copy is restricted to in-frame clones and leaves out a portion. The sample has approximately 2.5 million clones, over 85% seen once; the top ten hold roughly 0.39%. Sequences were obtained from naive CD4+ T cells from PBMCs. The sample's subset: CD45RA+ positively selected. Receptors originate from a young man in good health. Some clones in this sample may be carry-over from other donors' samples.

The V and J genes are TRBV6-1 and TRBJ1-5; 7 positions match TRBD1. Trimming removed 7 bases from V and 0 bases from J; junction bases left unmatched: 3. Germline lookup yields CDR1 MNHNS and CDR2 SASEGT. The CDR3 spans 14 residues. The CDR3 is CASTTGNSNQPQHF. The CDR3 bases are TGTGCCAGCACGACAGGGAATAGCAATCAGCCCCAGCATTTT.

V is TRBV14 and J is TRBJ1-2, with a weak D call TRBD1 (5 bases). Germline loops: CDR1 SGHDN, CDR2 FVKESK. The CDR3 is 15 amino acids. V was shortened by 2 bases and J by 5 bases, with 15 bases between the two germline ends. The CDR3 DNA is TGTGCCAGCAGCCAACGGGGGAACAGAAAGTATGGCTACACCTTC. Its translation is CASSQRGNRKYGYTF.

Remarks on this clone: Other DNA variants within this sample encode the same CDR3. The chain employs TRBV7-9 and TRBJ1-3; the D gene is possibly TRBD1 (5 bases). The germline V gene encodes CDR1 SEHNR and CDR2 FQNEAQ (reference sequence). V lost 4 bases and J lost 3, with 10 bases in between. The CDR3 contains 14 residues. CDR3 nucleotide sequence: TGTGCCAGCAGCTCCTGGGGGATTGGAAACACCATATATTTT. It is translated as CASSSWGIGNTIYF.

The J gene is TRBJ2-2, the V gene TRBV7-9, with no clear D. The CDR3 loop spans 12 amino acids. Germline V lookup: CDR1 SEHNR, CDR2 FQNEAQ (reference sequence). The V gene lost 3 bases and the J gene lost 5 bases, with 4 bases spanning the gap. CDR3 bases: TGTGCCAGCAGCTTCATTACCGGGGAGCTGTTTTTT. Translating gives CASSFITGELFF.

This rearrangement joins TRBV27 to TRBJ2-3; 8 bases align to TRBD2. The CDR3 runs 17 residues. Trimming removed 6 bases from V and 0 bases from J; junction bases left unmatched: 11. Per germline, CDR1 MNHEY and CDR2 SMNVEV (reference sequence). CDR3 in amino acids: CASSQRGLVPSTDTQYF. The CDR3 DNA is TGTGCCAGCAGCCAACGGGGACTAGTCCCCAGCACAGATACGCAGTATTTT.

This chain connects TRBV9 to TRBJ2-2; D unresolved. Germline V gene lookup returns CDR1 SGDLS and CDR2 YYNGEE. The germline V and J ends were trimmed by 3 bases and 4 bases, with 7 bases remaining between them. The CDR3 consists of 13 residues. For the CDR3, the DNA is TGTGCCAGCAGCGGCCGGACCACCGGGGAGCTGTTTTTT. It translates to CASSGRTTGELFF.

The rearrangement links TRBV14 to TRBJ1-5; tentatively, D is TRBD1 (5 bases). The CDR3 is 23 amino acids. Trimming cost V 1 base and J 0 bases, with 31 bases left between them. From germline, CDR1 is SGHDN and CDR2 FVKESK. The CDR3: CASSQVSSGAGRPLYASNQPQHF. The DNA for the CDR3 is TGTGCCAGCAGCCAAGTTTCTAGCGGAGCAGGGCGACCCTTATACGCTAGCAATCAGCCCCAGCATTTT.

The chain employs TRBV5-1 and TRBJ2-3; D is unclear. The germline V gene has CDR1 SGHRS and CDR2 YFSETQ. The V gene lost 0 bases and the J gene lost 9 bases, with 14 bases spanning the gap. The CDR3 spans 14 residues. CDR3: CASSLDHTSPTQYF. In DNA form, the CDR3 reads TGCGCCAGCAGCTTGGACCATACTTCCCCGACGCAGTATTTT.

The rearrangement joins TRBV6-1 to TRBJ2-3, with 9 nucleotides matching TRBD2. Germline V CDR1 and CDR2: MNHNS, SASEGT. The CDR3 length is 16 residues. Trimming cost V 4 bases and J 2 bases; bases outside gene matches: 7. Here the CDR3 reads CASSARTSDPTDTQYF. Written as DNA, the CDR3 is TGTGCCAGCAGTGCCCGGACTAGCGATCCCACAGATACGCAGTATTTT.

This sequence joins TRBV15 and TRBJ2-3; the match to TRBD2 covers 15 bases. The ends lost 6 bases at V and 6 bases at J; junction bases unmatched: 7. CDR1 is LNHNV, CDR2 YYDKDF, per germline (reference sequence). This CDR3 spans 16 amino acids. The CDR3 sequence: CATRPGLAGGWDTQYF. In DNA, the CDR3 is TGTGCCACCAGGCCAGGACTAGCGGGAGGGTGGGATACGCAGTATTTT.

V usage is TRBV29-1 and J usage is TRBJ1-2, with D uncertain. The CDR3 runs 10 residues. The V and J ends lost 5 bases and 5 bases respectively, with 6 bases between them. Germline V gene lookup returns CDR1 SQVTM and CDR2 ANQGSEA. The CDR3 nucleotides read TGCAGCGTTCTGTTGTATGGCTACACCTTC. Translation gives CSVLLYGYTF.

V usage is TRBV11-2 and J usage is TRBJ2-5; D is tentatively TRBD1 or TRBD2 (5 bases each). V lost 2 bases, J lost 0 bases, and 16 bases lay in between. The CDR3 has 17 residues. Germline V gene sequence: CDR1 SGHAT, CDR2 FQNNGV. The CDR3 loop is CASSLNVGATYQETQYF. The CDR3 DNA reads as TGTGCCAGCAGCTTAAATGTCGGGGCGACCTACCAAGAGACCCAGTACTTC.

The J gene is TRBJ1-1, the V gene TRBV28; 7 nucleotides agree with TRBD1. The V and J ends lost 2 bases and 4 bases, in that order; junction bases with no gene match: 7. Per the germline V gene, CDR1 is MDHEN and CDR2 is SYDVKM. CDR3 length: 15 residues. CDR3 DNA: TGTGCCAGCAGTTTAGGAGGGGGCGCGCCCACTGAAGCTTTCTTT. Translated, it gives CASSLGGGAPTEAFF.

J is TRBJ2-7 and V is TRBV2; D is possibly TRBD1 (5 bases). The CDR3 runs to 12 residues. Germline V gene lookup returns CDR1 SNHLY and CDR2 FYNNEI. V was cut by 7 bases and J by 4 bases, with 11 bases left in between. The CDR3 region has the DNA TGTGCCAGCAAGGGGTCCGTGTACGAGCAGTACTTC. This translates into CASKGSVYEQYF.

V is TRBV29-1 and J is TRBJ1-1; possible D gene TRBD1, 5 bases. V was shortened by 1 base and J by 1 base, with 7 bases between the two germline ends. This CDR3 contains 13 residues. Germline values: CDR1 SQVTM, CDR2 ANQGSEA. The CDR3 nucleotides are TGCAGCGTTGAAGTCGGACAGAACACTGAAGCTTTCTTT. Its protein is CSVEVGQNTEAFF.

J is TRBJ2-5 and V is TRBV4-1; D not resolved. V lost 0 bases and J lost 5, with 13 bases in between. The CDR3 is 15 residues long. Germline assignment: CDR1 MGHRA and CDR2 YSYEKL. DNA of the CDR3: TGCGCCAGCAGCCAAGAGGTCAGAGAGACGGAGACCCAGTACTTC. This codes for CASSQEVRETETQYF.

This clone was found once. The CDR3 nucleotides are TGTGCCAGTAGTATCAGGGAAGGCCTCTATGGCTACACCTTC. Protein: CASSIREGLYGYTF. The rearrangement links TRBV19 to TRBJ1-2; D is perhaps TRBD1 (5 bases). The germline V gene encodes CDR1 LNHDA and CDR2 SQIVND (reference sequence). The CDR3 runs 14 residues. Between the trimmed V and J ends, which lost 3 bases and 4 bases, there was a span of 12 bases.

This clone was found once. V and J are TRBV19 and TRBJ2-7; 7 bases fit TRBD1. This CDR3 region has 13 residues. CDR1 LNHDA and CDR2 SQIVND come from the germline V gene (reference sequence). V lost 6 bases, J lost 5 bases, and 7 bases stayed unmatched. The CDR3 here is CASRDYRGDEQYF. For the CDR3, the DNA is TGTGCCAGTAGGGATTACAGGGGCGACGAGCAGTACTTC.

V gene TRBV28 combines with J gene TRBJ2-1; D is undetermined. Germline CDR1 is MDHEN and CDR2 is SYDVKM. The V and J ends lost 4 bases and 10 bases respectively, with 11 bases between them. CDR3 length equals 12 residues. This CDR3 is CASSSLWQEQFF. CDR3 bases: TGTGCCAGCAGTTCTCTCTGGCAGGAGCAGTTCTTC.

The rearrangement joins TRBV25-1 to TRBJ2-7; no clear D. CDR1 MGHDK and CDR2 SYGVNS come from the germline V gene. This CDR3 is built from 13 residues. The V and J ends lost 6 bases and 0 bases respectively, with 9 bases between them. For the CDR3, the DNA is TGTGCCAGCAGCTTACTGTTCTCCTACGAGCAGTACTTC. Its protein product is CASSLLFSYEQYF.

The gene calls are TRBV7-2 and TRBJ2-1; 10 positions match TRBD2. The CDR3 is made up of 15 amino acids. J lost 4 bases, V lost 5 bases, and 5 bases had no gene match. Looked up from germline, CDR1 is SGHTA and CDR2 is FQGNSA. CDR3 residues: CASSHRTSGYNEQFF. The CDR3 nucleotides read TGTGCCAGCAGCCACCGGACTAGCGGATACAATGAGCAGTTCTTC.

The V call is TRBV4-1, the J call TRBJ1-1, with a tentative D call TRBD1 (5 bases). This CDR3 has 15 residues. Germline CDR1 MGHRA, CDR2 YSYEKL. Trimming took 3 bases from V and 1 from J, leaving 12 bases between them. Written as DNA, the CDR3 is TGCGCCAGCAGCCAGCTCCTAAGGGGGAACACTGAAGCTTTCTTT. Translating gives CASSQLLRGNTEAFF.